This note documents a single T cell receptor beta chain sequence. At the time of sampling, donors were nominally healthy, though unrecorded immune exposures were likely. This sample was included in a study of cytomegalovirus exposure and HLA in healthy donors. This CDR3 contains 14 residues. Germline CDR1 reads ENHRY; CDR2 reads SYGVKD. Trimming removed 2 bases from V and 0 bases from J; junction bases left unmatched: 1. The primer mix had 60 Vbeta and 13 Jbeta primers. Measured with immunoSEQ multiplex PCR; TCRdb has only the in-frame clones, and not every one. The data show more than 85,000 clones, around 77% seen once.

The chain carries TRBV10-3 and TRBJ2-7; 7 positions match TRBD1. The sample comprised PBMCs. The receptor comes from a male donor in good health and CMV-seropositive. The CDR3 loop is CAISEGQDSYEQYF. The DNA of the CDR3 is TGTGCCATCAGTGAGGGACAGGACTCCTACGAGCAGTACTTC.